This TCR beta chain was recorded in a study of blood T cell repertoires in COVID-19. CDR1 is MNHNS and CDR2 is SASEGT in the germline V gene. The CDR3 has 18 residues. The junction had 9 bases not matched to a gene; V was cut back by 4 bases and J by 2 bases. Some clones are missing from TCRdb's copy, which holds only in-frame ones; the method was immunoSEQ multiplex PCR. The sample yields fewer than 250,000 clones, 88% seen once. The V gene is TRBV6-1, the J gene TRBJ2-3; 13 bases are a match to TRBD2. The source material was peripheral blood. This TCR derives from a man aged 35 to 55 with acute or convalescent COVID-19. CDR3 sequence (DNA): TGTGCCAGCAGTGGCACTAGCGGGAGGGCCAGGGTCACAGATACGCAGTATTTT. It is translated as CASSGTSGRARVTDTQYF.